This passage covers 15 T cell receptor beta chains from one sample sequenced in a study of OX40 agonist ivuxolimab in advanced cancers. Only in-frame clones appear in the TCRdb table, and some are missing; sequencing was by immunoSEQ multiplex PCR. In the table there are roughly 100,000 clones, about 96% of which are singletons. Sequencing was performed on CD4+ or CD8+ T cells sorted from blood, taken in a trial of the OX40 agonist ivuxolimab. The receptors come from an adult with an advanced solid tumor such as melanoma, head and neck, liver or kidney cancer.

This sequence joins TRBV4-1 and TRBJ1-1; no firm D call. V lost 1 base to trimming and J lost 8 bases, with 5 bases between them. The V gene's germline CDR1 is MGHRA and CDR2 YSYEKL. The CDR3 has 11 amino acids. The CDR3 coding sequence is TGCGCCAGCAGCCAAGGAAGGGAAGCTTTCTTT. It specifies CASSQGREAFF.

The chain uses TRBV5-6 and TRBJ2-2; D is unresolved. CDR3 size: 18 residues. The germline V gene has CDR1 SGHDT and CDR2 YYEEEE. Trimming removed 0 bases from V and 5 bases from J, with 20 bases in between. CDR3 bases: TGTGCCAGCAGCTTGGCCACCCTGGGGATTTTAGGGACCGGGGAGCTGTTTTTT. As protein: CASSLATLGILGTGELFF.

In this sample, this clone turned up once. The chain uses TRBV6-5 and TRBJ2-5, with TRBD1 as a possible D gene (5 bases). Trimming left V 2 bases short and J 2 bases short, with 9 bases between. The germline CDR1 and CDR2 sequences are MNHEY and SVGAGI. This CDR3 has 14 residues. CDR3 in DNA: TGTGCCAGCAGTTACATCGACAGTCAAGAGACCCAGTACTTC. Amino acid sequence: CASSYIDSQETQYF.

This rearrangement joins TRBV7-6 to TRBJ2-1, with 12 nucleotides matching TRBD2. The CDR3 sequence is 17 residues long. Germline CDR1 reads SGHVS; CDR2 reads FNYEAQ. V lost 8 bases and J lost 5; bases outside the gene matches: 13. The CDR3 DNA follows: TGTGCCAGCGGCACCGAAAAGACTAGCGGGAGCCACAATGAGCAGTTCTTC. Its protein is CASGTEKTSGSHNEQFF.

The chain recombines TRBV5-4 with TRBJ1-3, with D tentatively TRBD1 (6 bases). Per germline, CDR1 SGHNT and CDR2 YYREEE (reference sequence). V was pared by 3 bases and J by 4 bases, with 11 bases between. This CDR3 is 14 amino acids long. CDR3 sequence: CASSSRGAGNTIYF. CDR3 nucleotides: TGTGCCAGCAGCTCCAGGGGTGCAGGAAACACCATATATTTT.

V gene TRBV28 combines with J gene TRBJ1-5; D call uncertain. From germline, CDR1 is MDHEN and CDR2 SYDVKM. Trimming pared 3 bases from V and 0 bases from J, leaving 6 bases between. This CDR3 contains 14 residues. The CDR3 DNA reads TGTGCCAGCAGTTTGGTCAGTAGCAATCAGCCCCAGCATTTT. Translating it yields CASSLVSSNQPQHF.

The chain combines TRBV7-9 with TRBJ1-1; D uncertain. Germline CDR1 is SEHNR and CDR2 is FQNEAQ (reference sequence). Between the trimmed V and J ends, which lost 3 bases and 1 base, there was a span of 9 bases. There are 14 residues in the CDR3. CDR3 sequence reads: CASSFNMKNTEAFF. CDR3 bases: TGTGCCAGCAGCTTTAACATGAAGAACACTGAAGCTTTCTTT.

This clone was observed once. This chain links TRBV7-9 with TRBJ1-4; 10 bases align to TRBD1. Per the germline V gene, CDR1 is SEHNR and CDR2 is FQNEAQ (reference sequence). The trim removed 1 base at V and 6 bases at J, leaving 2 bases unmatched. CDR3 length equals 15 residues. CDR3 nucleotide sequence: TGTGCCAGCAGCTTAGTGGGGACAGGGGATGAAAAACTGTTTTTT. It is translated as CASSLVGTGDEKLFF.

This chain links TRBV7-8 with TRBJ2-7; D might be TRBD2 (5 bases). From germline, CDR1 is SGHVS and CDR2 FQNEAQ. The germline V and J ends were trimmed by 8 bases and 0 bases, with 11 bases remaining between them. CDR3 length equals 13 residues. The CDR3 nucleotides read TGTGCCAGCCGGGGTGAGACCTCCTACGAGCAGTACTTC. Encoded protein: CASRGETSYEQYF.

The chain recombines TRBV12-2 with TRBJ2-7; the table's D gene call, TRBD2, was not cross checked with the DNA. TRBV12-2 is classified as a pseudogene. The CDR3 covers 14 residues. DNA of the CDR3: TGTGCCGAGGTCGAGGAAACGAGCTCCTACGAGCAGTACTTC. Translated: CAEVEETSSYEQYF.

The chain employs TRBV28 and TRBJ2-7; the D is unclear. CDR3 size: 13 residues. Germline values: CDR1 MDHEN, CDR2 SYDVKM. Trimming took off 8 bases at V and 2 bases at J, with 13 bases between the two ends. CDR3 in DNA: TGTGCCAGCGTGCGGATGGGGACCTACGAGCAGTACTTC. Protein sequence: CASVRMGTYEQYF.

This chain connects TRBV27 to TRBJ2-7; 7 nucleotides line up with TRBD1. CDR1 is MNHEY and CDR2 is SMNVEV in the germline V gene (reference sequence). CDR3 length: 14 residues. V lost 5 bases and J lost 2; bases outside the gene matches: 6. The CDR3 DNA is TGTGCCAGCAGTCCCCGGGGACAGACCTACGAGCAGTACTTC. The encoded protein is CASSPRGQTYEQYF.

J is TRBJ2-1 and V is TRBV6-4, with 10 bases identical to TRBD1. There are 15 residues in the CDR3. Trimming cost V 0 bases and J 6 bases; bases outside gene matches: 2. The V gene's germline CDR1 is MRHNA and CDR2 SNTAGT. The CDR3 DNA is TGTGCCAGCAGTGACTCGGGGACAGGGGCCAATGAGCAGTTCTTC. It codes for CASSDSGTGANEQFF.

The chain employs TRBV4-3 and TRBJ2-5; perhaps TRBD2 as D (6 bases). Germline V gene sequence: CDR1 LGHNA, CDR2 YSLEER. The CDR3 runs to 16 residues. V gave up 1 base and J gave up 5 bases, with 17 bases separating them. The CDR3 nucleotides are TGCGCCAGCAGCCAAGGCCTATTTAGGGAGGACGAGACCCAGTACTTC. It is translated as CASSQGLFREDETQYF.

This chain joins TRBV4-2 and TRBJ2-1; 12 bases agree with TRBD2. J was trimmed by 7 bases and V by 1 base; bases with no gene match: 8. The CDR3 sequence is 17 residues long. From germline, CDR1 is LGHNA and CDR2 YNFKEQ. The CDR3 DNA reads TGTGCCAGCAGCCAAGTGGCCTCTAGCGGGAGGGGTAATGAGCAGTTCTTC. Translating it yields CASSQVASSGRGNEQFF.